The source of this T cell receptor beta chain is a study of blood T cell repertoires in COVID-19. Study in general: COVID-19 samples from acute and convalescent phases originated in the United States, Italy and Spain. The cDNA or gDNA used as material had been derived from T cells, B-cell-depleted T cells, or PBMCs.

Original analysis: Amplification of reference gene primers was used by the study to estimate nucleated cell counts. Libraries were prepared by immunoSEQ multiplex PCR; TCRdb keeps only in-frame clonotypes and omits some of them. The DNA gave D and trimming, while V, J and clone size come from that table. The table lists roughly 76,000 clones, less than 95% of them singletons, with roughly 5% in the top ten. This CDR3 is built from 15 residues. The ends lost 4 bases at V and 9 bases at J; junction bases unmatched: 11. Germline CDR1 and CDR2: SGHRS and YFSETQ. The chain links TRBV5-1 to TRBJ2-1, with 9 bases identical to TRBD2. The sequenced sample was peripheral blood. The TCR comes from a woman aged 60-75 years with active COVID-19. CDR3 in DNA: TGCGCCAGCAGCCCCGAAGGCGGGAGGGGTGGTGAGCAGTTCTTC. Protein product: CASSPEGGRGGEQFF.